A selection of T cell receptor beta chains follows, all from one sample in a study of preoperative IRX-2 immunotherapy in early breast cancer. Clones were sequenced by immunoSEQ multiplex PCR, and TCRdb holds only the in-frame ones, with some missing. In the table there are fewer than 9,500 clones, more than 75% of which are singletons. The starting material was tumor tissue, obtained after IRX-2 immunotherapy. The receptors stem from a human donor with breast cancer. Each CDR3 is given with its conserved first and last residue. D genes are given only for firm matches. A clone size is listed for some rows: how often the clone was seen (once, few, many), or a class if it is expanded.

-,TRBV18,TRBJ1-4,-,CASSPERESGEKLFF,TGTGCCAGCTCACCCGAAAGGGAGTCGGGGGAAAAACTGTTTTTT
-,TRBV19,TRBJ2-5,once,CASSIRGVYQETQYF,TGTGCCAGTAGTATCCGAGGGGTGTACCAAGAGACCCAGTACTTC
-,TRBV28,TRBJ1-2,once,CASSPTGGYYGYTF,TGTGCCAGCAGTCCGACTGGGGGATACTATGGCTACACCTTC
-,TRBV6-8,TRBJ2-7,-,CASSYYGSIYEQYF,TGTGCCAGCAGTTACTACGGGAGTATCTACGAGCAGTACTTC
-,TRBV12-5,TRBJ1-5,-,CAPIIGPGNQPQHF,TGTGCTCCCATAATCGGGCCCGGCAATCAGCCCCAGCATTTT
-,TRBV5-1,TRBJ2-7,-,CASSLAPRGDSEQYF,TGCGCCAGCAGCTTAGCGCCGCGGGGCGACTCCGAGCAGTACTTC
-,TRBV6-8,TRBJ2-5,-,CASSYQSTGETQYF,TGTGCCAGCAGTTACCAGAGTACTGGGGAGACCCAGTACTTC
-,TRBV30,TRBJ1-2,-,CAWSDTYGYTF,TGTGCCTGGAGTGATACCTATGGCTACACCTTC
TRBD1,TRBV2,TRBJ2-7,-,CASTIGTGVPEQYF,TGTGCCAGCACCATCGGGACAGGAGTACCCGAGCAGTACTTC
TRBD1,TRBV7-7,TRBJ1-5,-,CASSPGTGNQPQHF,TGTGCCAGCAGCCCCGGGACAGGCAATCAGCCCCAGCATTTT
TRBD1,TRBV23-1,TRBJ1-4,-,CASSSTGGGYEKLFF,TGCGCCAGCAGTTCGACAGGGGGCGGGTATGAAAAACTGTTTTTT
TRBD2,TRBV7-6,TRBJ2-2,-,CARSPRLAGANSTGELFF,TGTGCCAGAAGCCCACGACTAGCGGGGGCAAACTCCACCGGGGAGCTGTTTTTT
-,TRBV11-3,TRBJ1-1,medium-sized,CASSSRPVNTEAFF,TGTGCCAGCAGCTCCCGGCCGGTGAACACTGAAGCTTTCTTT